The T cell receptor (beta chain) described here comes from a study of response to subunit inactivated influenza vaccine. Germline CDR1 and CDR2: MNHEY and SVGAGI. This CDR3 comprises 14 residues. Trimming removed 2 bases at V and 2 bases at J, with 8 bases between. Notes on the study in general: The authors suggested that few new T cells are recruited per seasonal influenza vaccination.

Each CDR3 protein is one row after TCRdb ran MiXCR on the RT-PCR reads. The table includes roughly 650,000 distinct CDR3 sequences, 11% to 15% detected once. Remarks on this clonotype: Its target is not known.

The specimen was PBMCs from blood, collected about 14 days before vaccination. This receptor was taken from a man between 50 and 59 years old who received an inactivated influenza vaccine. The rearrangement uses TRBV6-5 and TRBJ2-3; D uncertain. CDR3 amino acids: CASSYGQNTDTQYF. The DNA for the CDR3 is TGTGCCAGCAGTTACGGGCAGAACACAGATACGCAGTATTTT.